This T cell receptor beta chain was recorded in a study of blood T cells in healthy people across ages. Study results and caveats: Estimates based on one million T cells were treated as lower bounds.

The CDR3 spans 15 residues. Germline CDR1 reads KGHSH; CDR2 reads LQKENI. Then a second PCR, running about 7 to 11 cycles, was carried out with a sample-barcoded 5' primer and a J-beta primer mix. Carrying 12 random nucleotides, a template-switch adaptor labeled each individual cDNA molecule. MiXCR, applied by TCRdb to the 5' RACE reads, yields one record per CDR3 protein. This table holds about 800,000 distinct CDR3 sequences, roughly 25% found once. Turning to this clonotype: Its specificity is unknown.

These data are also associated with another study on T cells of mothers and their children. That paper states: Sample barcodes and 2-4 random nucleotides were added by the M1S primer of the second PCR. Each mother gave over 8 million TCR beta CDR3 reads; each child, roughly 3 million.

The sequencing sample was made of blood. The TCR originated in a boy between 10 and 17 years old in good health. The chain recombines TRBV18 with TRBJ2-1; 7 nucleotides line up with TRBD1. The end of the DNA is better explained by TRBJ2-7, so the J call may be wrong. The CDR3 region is CASSPTGTATYEQYF. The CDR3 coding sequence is TGTGCCAGCTCACCTACCGGGACAGCAACCTACGAGCAGTACTTC.